This section outlines one T cell receptor beta chain sequence together with its context. This entry comes from a study of radiotherapy plus CTLA-4 blockade in lung cancer. Study details: Objective responses emerged in about 20% of patients, and 31% attained disease control.

V shed 5 bases, J shed 4 bases, and the junction held 7 bases outside the gene matches. There are 17 residues in the CDR3. Germline CDR1 and CDR2: LNHDA and SQIVND (reference sequence). The table came from immunoSEQ multiplex PCR; TCRdb's copy has only in-frame clones and leaves some out. There are 85,000 to 95,000 clones in the sample; roughly 80% occur only once, and about 25% lies in the top ten. The specimen was peripheral blood, collected from a patient treated with radiotherapy plus ipilimumab. The receptor was isolated from a human donor with non-small cell lung cancer that progressed on radiotherapy plus ipilimumab. The rearrangement links TRBV19 to TRBJ2-3, with 15 bases lining up with TRBD2. This chain's CDR3 is CASSERGLAGGADTQYF. CDR3 DNA sequence: TGTGCCAGTAGTGAAAGAGGACTAGCGGGAGGGGCAGATACGCAGTATTTT.